The 8 T cell receptor beta chains below come from one sample, sequenced in a study of blood T cell repertoires in COVID-19. Sequenced by immunoSEQ multiplex PCR; TCRdb stores in-frame clones only, minus some. The table has 20,000 to 25,000 clones, about 88% seen once. The sequenced sample was peripheral blood. All receptors derive from a human donor in a cohort sampled during active COVID-19. The donor label of this sample is uncertain.

The V and J genes are TRBV7-6 and TRBJ2-5; TRBD1 aligns across 9 bases. CDR3 length equals 15 residues. Germline V gene sequence: CDR1 SGHVS, CDR2 FNYEAQ. V was pared by 3 bases and J by 7 bases, with 9 bases of the junction left unmatched. CDR3 in DNA: TGTGCCAGCAGCTTGGACAGGGGTCCCCTCGGGACCCAGTACTTC. It encodes CASSLDRGPLGTQYF.

The chain employs TRBV7-9 and TRBJ2-2; 10 bases agree with TRBD1. J lost 4 bases, V lost 3 bases, and 8 bases had no gene match. Germline V CDR1 and CDR2: SEHNR, FQNEAQ (reference sequence). The CDR3 consists of 17 residues. CDR3 amino acids: CASSFTAGTGATGELFF. CDR3 nucleotides: TGTGCCAGCAGCTTCACTGCCGGGACAGGGGCCACCGGGGAGCTGTTTTTT.

This chain connects TRBV27 to TRBJ2-1; D is perhaps TRBD2 (5 bases). There are 16 residues in the CDR3. CDR1 and CDR2 from the germline V gene are MNHEY and SMNVEV (reference sequence). V shed 3 bases and J shed 0 bases, with 12 bases lying between them. This chain's CDR3 is CASSLGGSVSYNEQFF. Here the CDR3 DNA reads TGTGCCAGCAGTTTGGGCGGTAGCGTCTCCTACAATGAGCAGTTCTTC.

The chain employs TRBV6-4 and TRBJ2-3, with a tentative D call TRBD1 (5 bases). The CDR3 is 18 amino acids. Germline CDR1 MRHNA, CDR2 SNTAGT. V gave up 2 bases and J gave up 2 bases, with 20 bases separating them. The CDR3 region has the DNA TGTGCCAGCAGTGACACCGACAGTTCGGTGTGCGACACAGATACGCAGTATTTT. Translation gives CASSDTDSSVCDTDTQYF.

The chain recombines TRBV7-2 with TRBJ2-3; D may be TRBD2 (5 bases). Per germline, CDR1 SGHTA and CDR2 FQGNSA. The V end lost 2 bases, the J end lost 4 bases, and 13 bases lay between the germline ends. The CDR3 contains 15 residues. For the CDR3, the DNA is TGTGCCAGCAGCTTAAGCGGAACATTTCCAGATACGCAGTATTTT. It specifies CASSLSGTFPDTQYF.

The chain uses TRBV2 and TRBJ1-4, with 9 bases matching TRBD1. This CDR3 spans 14 amino acids. Germline CDR1 SNHLY, CDR2 FYNNEI. Losses at the gene ends were 6 bases for V and 7 bases for J; bases not matched to a gene: 6. CDR3 sequence: CASRGTGIGEKLFF. In DNA form, the CDR3 reads TGTGCCAGCAGGGGGACAGGGATTGGTGAAAAACTGTTTTTT.

The chain joins TRBV4-2 to TRBJ2-3; D gene ambiguous. CDR3 length: 17 amino acids. Germline CDR1 and CDR2: LGHNA and YNFKEQ. V lost 3 bases and J 1 base, leaving 17 bases between the germline ends. The CDR3, as DNA: TGTGCCAGCAGCCACTCCTTAGGCGGTGAGGGCACAGATACGCAGTATTTT. It is translated as CASSHSLGGEGTDTQYF.

The genes are TRBV13 and TRBJ2-3; 7 bases map to TRBD1. CDR1 and CDR2 from the germline V gene are PRHDT and FYEKMQ (reference sequence). This CDR3 has 15 amino acids. Trimming removed 4 bases from V and 2 bases from J; junction bases left unmatched: 6. In nucleotides, the CDR3 is TGTGCCAGCAGCTCCAGGACAGGACCCACAGATACGCAGTATTTT. Translation: CASSSRTGPTDTQYF. The complete variable domain, with remaining parts taken from reference TRBV13 and TRBJ2-3, reads AAGVIQSPRHLIKEKRETATLKCYPIPRHDTVYWYQQGPGQDPQFLISFYEKMQSDKGSIPDRFSAQQFSDYHSELNMSSLELGDSALYFCASSSRTGPTDTQYFGPGTRLTVL.